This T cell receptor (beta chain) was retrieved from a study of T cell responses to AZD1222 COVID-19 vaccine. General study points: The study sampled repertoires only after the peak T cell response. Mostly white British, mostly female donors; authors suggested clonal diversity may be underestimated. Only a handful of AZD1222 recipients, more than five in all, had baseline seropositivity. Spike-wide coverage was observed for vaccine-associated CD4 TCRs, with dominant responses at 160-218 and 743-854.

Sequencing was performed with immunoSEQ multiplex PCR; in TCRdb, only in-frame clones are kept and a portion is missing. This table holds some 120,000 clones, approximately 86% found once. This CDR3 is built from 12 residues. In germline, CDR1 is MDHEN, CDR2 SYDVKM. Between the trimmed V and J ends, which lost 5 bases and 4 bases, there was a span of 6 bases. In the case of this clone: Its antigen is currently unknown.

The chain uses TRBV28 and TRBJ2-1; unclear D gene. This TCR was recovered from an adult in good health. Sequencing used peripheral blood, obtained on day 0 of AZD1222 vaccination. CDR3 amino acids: CASSGNYNEQFF. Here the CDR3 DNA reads TGTGCCAGCAGTGGGAATTACAATGAGCAGTTCTTC. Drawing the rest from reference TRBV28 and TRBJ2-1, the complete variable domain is DVKVTQSSRYLVKRTGEKVFLECVQDMDHENMFWYRQDPGLGLRLIYFSYDVKMKEKGDIPEGYSVSREKKERFSLILESASTNQTSMYLCASSGNYNEQFFGPGTRLTVL.